The clone carrying this T cell receptor (beta chain) was counted once. These data come from a study of Ad26.COV2.S vaccination and SARS-CoV-2 variants. Described treatment: 19 received Ad26.COV2.S at low or high dose, single or two shots; roughly five received placebo; per-sample allocation not given. The samples date from day 63 after the first vaccine or placebo injection. This table comes from immunoSEQ multiplex PCR, and its TCRdb copy is limited to in-frame clones, with some not included. Here the sample spans about 350,000 clones, more than 75% being singletons. The sample here was peripheral blood, taken in a trial of Ad26.COV2.S vaccine versus placebo. The TCR sequence derives from a person aged 18-65 years who received the Ad26.COV2.S COVID-19 vaccine or a placebo.

The CDR3 loop reads CASSPTTEVSQYF. The CDR3 DNA follows: TGTGCCAGCAGCCCTACGACGGAGGTTAGTCAGTACTTC. The chain has TRBV3-1 (or the pseudogene TRBV3-2) and TRBJ2-7, with D perhaps TRBD2 (5 bases). CDR1 and CDR2 from the germline V gene are LGHDT and YNNKEL (reference sequence). CDR3 size: 13 residues. The germline V and J ends were trimmed by 4 bases and 10 bases, with 17 bases remaining between them.